Given below is one T cell receptor beta chain in context. The CDR3 is 17 residues long. V lost 0 bases to trimming and J lost 0 bases, with 13 bases between them. CDR1 is SGDLS, CDR2 YYNGEE, per germline. Per the study methods: Quantification of nucleated cells was approximated via reference gene primer amplification. The assay was immunoSEQ multiplex PCR, and TCRdb's table has in-frame clones only and misses some. The V and J calls and clone size were taken over from that table, and D and trimming were inferred from the DNA. The profile shows under 500,000 clones, roughly 87% of them singletons. This sample was included in a study of blood T cell repertoires in COVID-19. The age range of participants was about 18 to 95 years, with residence in under 30 US areas. Donors were grouped by their self-reported clinical history.

The TCR comes from a woman aged 18-35 years with acute COVID-19. Material for sequencing was PBMCs or T cells enriched from blood (not recorded which). The chain links TRBV9 to TRBJ2-1, with a tentative D call TRBD2 (6 bases). DNA for the CDR3: TGTGCCAGCAGCGTAGCGGGACTTCTGAGCTCCTACAATGAGCAGTTCTTC. The encoded protein is CASSVAGLLSSYNEQFF.